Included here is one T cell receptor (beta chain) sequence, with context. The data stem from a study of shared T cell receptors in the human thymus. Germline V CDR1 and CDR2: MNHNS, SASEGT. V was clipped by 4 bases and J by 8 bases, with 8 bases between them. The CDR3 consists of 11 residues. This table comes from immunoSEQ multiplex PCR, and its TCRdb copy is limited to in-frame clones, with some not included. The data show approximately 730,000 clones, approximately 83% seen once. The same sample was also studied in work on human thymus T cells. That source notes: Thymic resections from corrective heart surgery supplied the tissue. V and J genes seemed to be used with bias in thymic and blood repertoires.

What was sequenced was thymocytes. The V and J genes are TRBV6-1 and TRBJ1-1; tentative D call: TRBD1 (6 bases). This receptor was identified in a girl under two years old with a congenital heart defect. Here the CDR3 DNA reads TGTGCCAGCAGTGTAGGACAGGAAGCTTTCTTT. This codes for CASSVGQEAFF.